This passage covers 5 T cell receptor beta chains from one sample sequenced in a study of cytomegalovirus exposure and HLA in healthy donors. The PCR contained 60 Vbeta and 13 Jbeta primers. Profiling relied on immunoSEQ multiplex PCR, and the TCRdb table lists in-frame clones only, not all of them. The sample includes approximately 210,000 clones, 82% of them seen just once. Sample: PBMCs. The receptor source for this set is a man between 35 and 55 years old in good health and CMV-seropositive.

The V call is TRBV13, the J call TRBJ2-1, with D unclear. V lost 1 base, J lost 6 bases, and 7 bases lay in between. CDR1 and CDR2 (germline): PRHDT, FYEKMQ (reference sequence). This CDR3 has 13 residues. Here the CDR3 DNA reads TGTGCCAGCAGCTTAGCAGGTCTCAATGAGCAGTTCTTC. Its protein is CASSLAGLNEQFF.

The chain carries TRBV27 and TRBJ2-1, with 8 bases lining up with TRBD2. The CDR3 consists of 13 residues. The junction had 3 bases not matched to a gene; V was cut back by 5 bases and J by 6 bases. Germline loops: CDR1 MNHEY, CDR2 SMNVEV (reference sequence). DNA for the CDR3: TGTGCCAGCAGTATCGGGACTAGCAATGAGCAGTTCTTC. Protein sequence: CASSIGTSNEQFF.

This clone was seen only once. The genes are TRBV19 and TRBJ2-3, with 11 bases that match TRBD2. Germline CDR1 and CDR2: LNHDA and SQIVND (reference sequence). Trimming cost V 4 bases and J 2 bases; bases outside gene matches: 14. This CDR3 has 19 amino acids. CDR3 region: CASSTLGWGLAENTDTQYF. CDR3 coding DNA: TGTGCCAGTAGTACTCTAGGATGGGGACTAGCGGAAAACACAGATACGCAGTATTTT.

In its sample, this clone was seen a few times. Written as DNA, the CDR3 is TGTGCCACCAGCAGAGAGGGGGCGGGGGCGATTGCCAAAAACATTCAGTACTTC. Translating it yields CATSREGAGAIAKNIQYF. The chain employs TRBV15 and TRBJ2-4; possibly TRBD2 for D (7 bases). This CDR3 is built from 18 residues. V was clipped by 0 bases and J by 1 base, with 16 bases between them. Germline V lookup: CDR1 LNHNV, CDR2 YYDKDF (reference sequence).

The V gene is TRBV25-1, the J gene TRBJ2-3, with D hard to call. Per germline, CDR1 MGHDK and CDR2 SYGVNS. CDR3 size: 14 residues. Trimming removed 0 bases from V and 2 bases from J, with 6 bases in between. In DNA form, the CDR3 reads TGTGCCAGCAGTGAATATCACTACACAGATACGCAGTATTTT. It is translated as CASSEYHYTDTQYF.